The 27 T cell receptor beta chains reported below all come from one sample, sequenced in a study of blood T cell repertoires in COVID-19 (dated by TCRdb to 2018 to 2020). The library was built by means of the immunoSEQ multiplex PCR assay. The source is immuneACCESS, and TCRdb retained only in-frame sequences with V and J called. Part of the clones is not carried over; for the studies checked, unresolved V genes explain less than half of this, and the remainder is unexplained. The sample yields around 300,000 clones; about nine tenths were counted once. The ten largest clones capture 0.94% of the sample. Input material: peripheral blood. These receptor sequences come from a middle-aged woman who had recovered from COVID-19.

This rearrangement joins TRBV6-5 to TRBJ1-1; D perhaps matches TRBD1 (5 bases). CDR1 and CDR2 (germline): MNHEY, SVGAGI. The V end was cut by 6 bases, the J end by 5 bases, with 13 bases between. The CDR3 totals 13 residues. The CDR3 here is CASSPGMRTEAFF. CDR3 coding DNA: TGTGCCAGCAGCCCAGGGATGAGAACTGAAGCTTTCTTT.

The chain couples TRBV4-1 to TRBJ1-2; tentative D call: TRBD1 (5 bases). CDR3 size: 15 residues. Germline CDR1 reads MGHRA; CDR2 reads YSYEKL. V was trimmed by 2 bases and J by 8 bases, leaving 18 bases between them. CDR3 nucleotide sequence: TGCGCCAGCAGCCAACTGGGCTTGGACACGTTCGGCTACACCTTC. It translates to CASSQLGLDTFGYTF.

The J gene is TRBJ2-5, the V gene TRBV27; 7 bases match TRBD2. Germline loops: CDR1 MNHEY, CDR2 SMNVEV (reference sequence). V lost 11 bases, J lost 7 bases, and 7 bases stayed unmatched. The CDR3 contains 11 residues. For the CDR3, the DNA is TGTGCCTCGACCTTAGCGGGGACCCAGTACTTC. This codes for CASTLAGTQYF.

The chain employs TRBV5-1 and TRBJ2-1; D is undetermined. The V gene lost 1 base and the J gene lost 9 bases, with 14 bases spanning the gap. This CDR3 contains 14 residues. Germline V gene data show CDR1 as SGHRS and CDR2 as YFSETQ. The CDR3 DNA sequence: TGCGCCAGCAGCTTGCGCGGTGGCCCCATTGAGCAGTTCTTC. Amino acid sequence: CASSLRGGPIEQFF. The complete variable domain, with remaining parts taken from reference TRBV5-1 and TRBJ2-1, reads KAGVTQTPRYLIKTRGQQVTLSCSPISGHRSVSWYQQTPGQGLQFLFEYFSETQRNKGNFPGRFSGRQFSNSRSEMNVSTLELGDSALYLCASSLRGGPIEQFFGPGTRLTVL.

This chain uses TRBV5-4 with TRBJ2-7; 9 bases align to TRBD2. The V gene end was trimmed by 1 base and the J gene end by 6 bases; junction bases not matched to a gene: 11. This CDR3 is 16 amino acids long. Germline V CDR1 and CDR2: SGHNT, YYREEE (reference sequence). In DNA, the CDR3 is TGTGCCAGCAGCTTGAAAGCGGGAGGCCCACGGGGCGAGCAGTACTTC. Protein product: CASSLKAGGPRGEQYF. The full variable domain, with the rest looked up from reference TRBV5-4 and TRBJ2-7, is ETGVTQSPTHLIKTRGQQVTLRCSSQSGHNTVSWYQQALGQGPQFIFQYYREEENGRGNFPPRFSGLQFPNYSSELNVNALELDDSALYLCASSLKAGGPRGEQYFGPGTRLTVT.

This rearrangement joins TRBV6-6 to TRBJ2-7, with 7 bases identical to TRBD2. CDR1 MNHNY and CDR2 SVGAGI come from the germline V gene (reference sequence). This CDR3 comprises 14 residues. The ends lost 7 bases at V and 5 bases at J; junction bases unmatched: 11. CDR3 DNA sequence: TGTGCCAGCAAGTTGGCGGGAGTTCGCAACGAGCAGTACTTC. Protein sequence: CASKLAGVRNEQYF.

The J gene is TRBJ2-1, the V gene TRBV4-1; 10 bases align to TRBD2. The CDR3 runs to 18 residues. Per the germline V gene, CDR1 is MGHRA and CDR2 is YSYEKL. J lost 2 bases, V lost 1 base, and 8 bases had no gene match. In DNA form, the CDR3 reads TGCGCCAGCAGCCAAGGAAGAGCGGGAGGGCCCGCCTACAATGAGCAGTTCTTC. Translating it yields CASSQGRAGGPAYNEQFF.

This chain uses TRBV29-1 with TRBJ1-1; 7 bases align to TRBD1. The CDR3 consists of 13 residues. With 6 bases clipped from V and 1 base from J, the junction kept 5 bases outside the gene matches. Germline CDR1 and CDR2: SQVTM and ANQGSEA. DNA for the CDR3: TGCAGCGTCGCCGGGACAGAGAACACTGAAGCTTTCTTT. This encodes CSVAGTENTEAFF.

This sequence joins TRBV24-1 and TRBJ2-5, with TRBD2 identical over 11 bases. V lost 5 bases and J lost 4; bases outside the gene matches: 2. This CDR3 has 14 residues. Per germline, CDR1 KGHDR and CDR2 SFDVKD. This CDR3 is CATSGGTSGETQYF. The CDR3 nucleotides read TGTGCCACCAGTGGGGGGACTAGCGGAGAGACCCAGTACTTC.

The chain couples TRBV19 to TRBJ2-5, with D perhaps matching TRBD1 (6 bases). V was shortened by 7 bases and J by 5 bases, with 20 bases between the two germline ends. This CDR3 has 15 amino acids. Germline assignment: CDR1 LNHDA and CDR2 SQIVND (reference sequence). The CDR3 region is CASTHSTAGVETQYF. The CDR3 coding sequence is TGTGCCAGTACCCACTCCACGGCAGGGGTTGAGACCCAGTACTTC.

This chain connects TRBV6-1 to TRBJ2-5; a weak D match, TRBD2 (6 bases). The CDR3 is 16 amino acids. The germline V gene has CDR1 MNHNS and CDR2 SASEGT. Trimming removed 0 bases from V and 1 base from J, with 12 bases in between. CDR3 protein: CASSEAPGSPQETQYF. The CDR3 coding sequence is TGTGCCAGCAGTGAAGCTCCCGGGAGCCCCCAAGAGACCCAGTACTTC.

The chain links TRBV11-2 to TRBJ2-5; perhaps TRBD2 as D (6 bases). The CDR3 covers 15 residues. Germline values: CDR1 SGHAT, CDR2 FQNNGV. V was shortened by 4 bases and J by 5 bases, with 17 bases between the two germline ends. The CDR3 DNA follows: TGTGCCAGCAGCTCCACCCCACTAGCAGCGGAGACCCAGTACTTC. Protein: CASSSTPLAAETQYF.

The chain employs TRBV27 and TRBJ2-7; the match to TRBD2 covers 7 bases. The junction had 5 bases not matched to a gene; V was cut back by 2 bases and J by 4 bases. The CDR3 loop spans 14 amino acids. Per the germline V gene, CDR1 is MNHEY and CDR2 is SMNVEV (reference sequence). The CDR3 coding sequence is TGTGCCAGCAGTTTACTCCCGGGGGGTTACGAGCAGTACTTC. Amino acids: CASSLLPGGYEQYF.

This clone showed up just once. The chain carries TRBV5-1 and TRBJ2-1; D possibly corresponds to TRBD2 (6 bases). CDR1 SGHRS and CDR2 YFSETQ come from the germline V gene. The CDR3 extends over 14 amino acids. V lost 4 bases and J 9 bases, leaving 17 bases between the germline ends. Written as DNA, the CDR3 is TGCGCCAGCAGCGGGGGGTCTCCTTGGGGTGAGCAGTTCTTC. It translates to CASSGGSPWGEQFF.

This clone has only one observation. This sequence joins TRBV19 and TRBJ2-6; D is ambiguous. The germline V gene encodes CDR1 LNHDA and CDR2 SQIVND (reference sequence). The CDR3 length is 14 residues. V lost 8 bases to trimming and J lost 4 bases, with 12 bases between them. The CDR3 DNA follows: TGTGCCAGTGGTGGTAGGAGCGGGGCCAACGTCCTGACTTTC. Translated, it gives CASGGRSGANVLTF.

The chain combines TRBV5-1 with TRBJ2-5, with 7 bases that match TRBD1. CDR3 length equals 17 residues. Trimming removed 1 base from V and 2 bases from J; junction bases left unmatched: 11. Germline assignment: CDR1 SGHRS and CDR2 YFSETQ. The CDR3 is CASSLPRQGGRQETQYF. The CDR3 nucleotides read TGCGCCAGCAGCTTGCCCCGACAGGGTGGTAGGCAAGAGACCCAGTACTTC.

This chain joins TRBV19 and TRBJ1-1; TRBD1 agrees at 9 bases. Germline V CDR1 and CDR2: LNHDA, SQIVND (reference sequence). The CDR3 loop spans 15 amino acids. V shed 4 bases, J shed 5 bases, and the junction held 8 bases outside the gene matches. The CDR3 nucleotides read TGTGCCAGTAGTACACTACAGGGGGCGCGGACTGAAGCTTTCTTT. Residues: CASSTLQGARTEAFF.

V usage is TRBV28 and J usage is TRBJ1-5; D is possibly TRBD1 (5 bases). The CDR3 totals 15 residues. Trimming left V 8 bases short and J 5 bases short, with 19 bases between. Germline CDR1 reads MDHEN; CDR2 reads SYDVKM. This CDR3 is CASLRGRANHQPQHF. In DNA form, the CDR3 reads TGTGCCAGCTTAAGGGGCAGGGCAAATCATCAGCCCCAGCATTTT.

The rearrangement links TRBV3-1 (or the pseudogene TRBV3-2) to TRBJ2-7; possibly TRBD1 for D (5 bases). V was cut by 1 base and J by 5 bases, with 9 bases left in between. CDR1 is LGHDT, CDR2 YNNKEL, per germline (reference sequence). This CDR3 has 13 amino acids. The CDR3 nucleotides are TGTGCCAGCAGCCAAGTGGGCAGGGACGAGCAGTACTTC. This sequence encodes CASSQVGRDEQYF.

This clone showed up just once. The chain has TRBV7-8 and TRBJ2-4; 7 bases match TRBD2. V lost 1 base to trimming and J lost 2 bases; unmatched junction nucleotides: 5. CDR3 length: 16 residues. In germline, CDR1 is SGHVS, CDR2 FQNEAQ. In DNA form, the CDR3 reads TGTGCCAGCAGCTTAGAGGGCGGGACTACCAAAAACATTCAGTACTTC. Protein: CASSLEGGTTKNIQYF.

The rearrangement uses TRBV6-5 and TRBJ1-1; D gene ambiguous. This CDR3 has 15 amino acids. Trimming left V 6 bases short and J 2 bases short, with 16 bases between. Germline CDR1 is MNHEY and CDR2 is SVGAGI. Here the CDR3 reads CASRGSPQHNTEAFF. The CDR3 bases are TGTGCCAGCAGAGGGAGTCCACAACATAACACTGAAGCTTTCTTT.

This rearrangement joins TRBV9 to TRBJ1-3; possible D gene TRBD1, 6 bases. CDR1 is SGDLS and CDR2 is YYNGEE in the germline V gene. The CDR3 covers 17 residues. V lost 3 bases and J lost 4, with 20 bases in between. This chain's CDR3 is CASSAAPLRGSGNTIYF. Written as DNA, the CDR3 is TGTGCCAGCAGCGCCGCCCCGCTCAGGGGCTCGGGAAACACCATATATTTT.

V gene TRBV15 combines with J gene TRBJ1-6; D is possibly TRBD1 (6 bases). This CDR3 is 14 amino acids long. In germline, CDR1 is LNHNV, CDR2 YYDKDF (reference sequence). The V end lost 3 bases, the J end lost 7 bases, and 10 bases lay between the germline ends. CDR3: CATSSRGLNSPLHF. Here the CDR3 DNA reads TGTGCCACCAGCAGCAGGGGTCTAAATTCACCCCTCCACTTT.

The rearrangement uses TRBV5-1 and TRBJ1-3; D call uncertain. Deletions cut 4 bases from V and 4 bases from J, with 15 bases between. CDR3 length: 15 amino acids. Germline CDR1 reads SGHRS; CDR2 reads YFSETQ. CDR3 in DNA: TGCGCCAGCAGCCCCATTGACACTGAAGGAAACACCATATATTTT. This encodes CASSPIDTEGNTIYF.

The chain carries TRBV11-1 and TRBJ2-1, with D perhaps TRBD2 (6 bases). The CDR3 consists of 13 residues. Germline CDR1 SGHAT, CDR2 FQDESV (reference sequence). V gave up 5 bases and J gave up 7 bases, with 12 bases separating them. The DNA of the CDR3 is TGTGCCAGCAGCCTGGGGACTGCTAATGAGCAGTTCTTC. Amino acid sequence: CASSLGTANEQFF.

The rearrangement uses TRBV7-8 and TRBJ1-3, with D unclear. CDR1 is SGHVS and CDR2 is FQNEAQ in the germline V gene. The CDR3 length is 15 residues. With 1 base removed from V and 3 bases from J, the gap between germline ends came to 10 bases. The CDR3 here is CASSLGPAGGNTIYF. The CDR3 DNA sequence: TGTGCCAGCAGCTTAGGGCCGGCGGGTGGAAACACCATATATTTT. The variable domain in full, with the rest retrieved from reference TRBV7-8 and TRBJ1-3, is GAGVSQSPRYKVAKRGQDVALRCDPISGHVSLFWYQQALGQGPEFLTYFQNEAQLDKSGLPSDRFFAERPEGSVSTLKIQRTQQEDSAVYLCASSLGPAGGNTIYFGEGSWLTVV.

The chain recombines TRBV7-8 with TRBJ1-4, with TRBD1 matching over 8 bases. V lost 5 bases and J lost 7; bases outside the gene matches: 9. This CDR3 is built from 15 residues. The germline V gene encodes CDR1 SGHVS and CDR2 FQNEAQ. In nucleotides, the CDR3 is TGTGCCAGCAGCCTACGATTGGACAGGGTTGAAAAACTGTTTTTT. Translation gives CASSLRLDRVEKLFF.